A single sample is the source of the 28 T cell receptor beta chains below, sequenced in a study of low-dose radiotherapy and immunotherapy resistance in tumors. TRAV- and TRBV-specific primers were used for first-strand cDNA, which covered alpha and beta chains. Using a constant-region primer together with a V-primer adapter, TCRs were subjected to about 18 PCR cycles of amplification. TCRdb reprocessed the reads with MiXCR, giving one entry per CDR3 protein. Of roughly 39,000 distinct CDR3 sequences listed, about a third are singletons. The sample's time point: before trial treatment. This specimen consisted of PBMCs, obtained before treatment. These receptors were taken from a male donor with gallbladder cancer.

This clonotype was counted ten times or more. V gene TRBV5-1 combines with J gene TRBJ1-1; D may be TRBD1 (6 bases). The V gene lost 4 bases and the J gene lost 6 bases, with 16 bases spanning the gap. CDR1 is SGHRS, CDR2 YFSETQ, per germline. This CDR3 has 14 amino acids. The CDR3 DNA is TGCGCCAGCAGCCGATCAACAGGGAGCGCTGAAGCTTTCTTT. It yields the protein CASSRSTGSAEAFF.

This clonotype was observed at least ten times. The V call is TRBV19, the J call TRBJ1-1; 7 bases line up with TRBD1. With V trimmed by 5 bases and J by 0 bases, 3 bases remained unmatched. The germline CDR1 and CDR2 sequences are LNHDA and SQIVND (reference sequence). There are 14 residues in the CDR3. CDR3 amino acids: CASSRDRVNTEAFF. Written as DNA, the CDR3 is TGTGCCAGTAGTCGTGACAGGGTGAACACTGAAGCTTTCTTT.

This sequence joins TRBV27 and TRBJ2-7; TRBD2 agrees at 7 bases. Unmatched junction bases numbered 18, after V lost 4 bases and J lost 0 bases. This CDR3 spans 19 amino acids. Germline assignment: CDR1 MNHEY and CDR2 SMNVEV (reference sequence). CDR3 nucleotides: TGTGCCAGCAGTTCGTCTAGGAGGATCGCAGCGGGGCACTCCTACGAGCAGTACTTC. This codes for CASSSSRRIAAGHSYEQYF.

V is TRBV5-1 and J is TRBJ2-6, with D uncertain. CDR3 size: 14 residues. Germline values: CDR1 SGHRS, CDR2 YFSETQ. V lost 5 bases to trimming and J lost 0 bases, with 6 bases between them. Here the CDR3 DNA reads TGCGCCAGCAGGGCGAACTCTGGGGCCAACGTCCTGACTTTC. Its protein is CASRANSGANVLTF.

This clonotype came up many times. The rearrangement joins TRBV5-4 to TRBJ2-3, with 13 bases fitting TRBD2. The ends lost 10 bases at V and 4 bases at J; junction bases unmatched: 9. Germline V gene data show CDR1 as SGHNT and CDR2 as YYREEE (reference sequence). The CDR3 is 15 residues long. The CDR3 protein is CAAHKTSGGPDTQYF. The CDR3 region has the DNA TGTGCCGCGCACAAGACTAGCGGGGGGCCAGATACGCAGTATTTT.

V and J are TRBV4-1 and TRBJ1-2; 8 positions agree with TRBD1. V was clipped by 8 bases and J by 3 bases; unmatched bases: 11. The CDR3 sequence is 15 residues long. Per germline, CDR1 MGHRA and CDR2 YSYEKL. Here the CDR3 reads CASGIPGGLDYGYTF. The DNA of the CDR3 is TGCGCCAGCGGCATTCCAGGGGGCCTGGACTATGGCTACACCTTC.

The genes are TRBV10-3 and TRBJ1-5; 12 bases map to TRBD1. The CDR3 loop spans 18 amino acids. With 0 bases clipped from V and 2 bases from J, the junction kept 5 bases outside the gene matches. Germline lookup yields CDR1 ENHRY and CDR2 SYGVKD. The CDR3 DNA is TGTGCCATCAGTGAGTCGGGACAGGGGGCCTCTGGCAATCAGCCCCAGCATTTT. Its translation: CAISESGQGASGNQPQHF.

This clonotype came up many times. The CDR3 loop is CATGTAKNIQYF. In DNA form, the CDR3 reads TGTGCCACCGGGACAGCCAAAAACATTCAGTACTTC. This chain links TRBV15 with TRBJ2-4, with D perhaps assigned TRBD1 or TRBD2 (5 bases each). Trimming shortened V by 8 bases and J by 0 bases, and 5 bases separated the two germline ends. This CDR3 has 12 amino acids. The germline CDR1 and CDR2 sequences are LNHNV and YYDKDF (reference sequence).

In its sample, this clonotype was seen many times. In DNA, the CDR3 is TGCAGCGTTCTTCGGGACCTCACAGATACGCAGTATTTT. It specifies CSVLRDLTDTQYF. The V gene is TRBV29-1, the J gene TRBJ2-3; D possibly matches TRBD1 or TRBD2 (5 bases each). The CDR3 length is 13 residues. Germline CDR1 is SQVTM and CDR2 is ANQGSEA. Trimming removed 5 bases from V and 2 bases from J, with 11 bases in between.

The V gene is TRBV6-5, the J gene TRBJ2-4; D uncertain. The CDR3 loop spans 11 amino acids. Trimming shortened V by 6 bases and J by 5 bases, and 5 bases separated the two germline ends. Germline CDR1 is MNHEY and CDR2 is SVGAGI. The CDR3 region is CASREENIQYF. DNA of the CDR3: TGTGCCAGCAGGGAAGAAAACATTCAGTACTTC.

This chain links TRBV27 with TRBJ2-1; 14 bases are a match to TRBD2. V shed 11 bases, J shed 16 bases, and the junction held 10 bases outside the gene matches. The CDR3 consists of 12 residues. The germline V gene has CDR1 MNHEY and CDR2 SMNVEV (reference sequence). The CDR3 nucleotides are TGTGCCTCGGGACTAGCGGGAGTGTATACTTTCTTC. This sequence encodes CASGLAGVYTFF.

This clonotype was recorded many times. The CDR3 reads CASSLGMDPRYEQYF. The CDR3 nucleotides read TGTGCCAGCAGCTTAGGAATGGACCCACGCTACGAGCAGTACTTC. The chain couples TRBV7-8 to TRBJ2-7; D uncertain. Deletions cut 1 base from V and 3 bases from J, with 13 bases between. The CDR3 is made up of 15 amino acids. Germline lookup yields CDR1 SGHVS and CDR2 FQNEAQ. Combining the CDR3 with reference TRBV7-8 and TRBJ2-7 gives the whole variable domain GAGVSQSPRYKVAKRGQDVALRCDPISGHVSLFWYQQALGQGPEFLTYFQNEAQLDKSGLPSDRFFAERPEGSVSTLKIQRTQQEDSAVYLCASSLGMDPRYEQYFGPGTRLTVT.

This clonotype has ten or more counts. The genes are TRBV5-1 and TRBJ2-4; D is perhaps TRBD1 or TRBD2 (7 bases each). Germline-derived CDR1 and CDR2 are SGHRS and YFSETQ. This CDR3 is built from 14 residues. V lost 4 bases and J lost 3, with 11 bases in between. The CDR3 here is CASSQGGRKNIQYF. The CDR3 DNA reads TGCGCCAGCAGCCAGGGGGGGCGCAAAAACATTCAGTACTTC. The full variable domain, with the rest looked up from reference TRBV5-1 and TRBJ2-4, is KAGVTQTPRYLIKTRGQQVTLSCSPISGHRSVSWYQQTPGQGLQFLFEYFSETQRNKGNFPGRFSGRQFSNSRSEMNVSTLELGDSALYLCASSQGGRKNIQYFGAGTRLSVL.

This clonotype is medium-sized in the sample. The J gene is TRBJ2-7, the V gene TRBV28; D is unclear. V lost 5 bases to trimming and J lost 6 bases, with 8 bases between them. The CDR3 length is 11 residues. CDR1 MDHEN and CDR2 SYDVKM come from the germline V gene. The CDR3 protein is CASSALREQYF. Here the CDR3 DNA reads TGTGCCAGCAGTGCCCTACGCGAGCAGTACTTC.

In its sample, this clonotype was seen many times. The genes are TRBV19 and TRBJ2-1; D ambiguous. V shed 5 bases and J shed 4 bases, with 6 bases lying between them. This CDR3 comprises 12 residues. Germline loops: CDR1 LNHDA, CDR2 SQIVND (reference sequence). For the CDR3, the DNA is TGTGCCAGTAGTGCAGAATACAATGAGCAGTTCTTC. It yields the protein CASSAEYNEQFF.

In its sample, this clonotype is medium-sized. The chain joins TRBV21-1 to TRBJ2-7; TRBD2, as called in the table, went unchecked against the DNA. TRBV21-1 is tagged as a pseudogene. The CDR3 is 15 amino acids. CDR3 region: CASPLSAGGVSEQYF. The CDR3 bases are TGTGCCAGCCCCCTATCAGCGGGAGGTGTAAGCGAGCAGTACTTC.

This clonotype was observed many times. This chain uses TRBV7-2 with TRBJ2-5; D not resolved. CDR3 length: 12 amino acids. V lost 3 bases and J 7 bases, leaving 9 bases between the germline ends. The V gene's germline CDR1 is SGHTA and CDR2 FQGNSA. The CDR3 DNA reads TGTGCCAGCAGCTTCCCCGTAGGGACCCAGTACTTC. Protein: CASSFPVGTQYF.

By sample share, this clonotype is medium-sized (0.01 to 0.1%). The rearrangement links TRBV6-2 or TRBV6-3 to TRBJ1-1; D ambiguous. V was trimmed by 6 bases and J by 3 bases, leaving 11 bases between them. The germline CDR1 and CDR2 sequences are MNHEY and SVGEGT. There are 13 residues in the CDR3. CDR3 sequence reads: CASSPVKDTEAFF. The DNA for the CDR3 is TGTGCCAGCAGCCCCGTCAAAGACACTGAAGCTTTCTTT.

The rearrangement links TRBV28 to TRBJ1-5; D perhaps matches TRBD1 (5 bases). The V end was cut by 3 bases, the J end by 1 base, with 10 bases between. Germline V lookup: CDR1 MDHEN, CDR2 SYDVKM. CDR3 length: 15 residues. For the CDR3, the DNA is TGTGCCAGCAGTTTGGGAGGGGCAAGCAATCAGCCCCAGCATTTT. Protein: CASSLGGASNQPQHF. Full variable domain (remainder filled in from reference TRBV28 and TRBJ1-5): DVKVTQSSRYLVKRTGEKVFLECVQDMDHENMFWYRQDPGLGLRLIYFSYDVKMKEKGDIPEGYSVSREKKERFSLILESASTNQTSMYLCASSLGGASNQPQHFGDGTRLSIL.

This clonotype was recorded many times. The CDR3 loop reads CASSWGSPAEGYGYTF. CDR3 nucleotides: TGTGCCAGCAGCTGGGGTTCCCCTGCGGAGGGCTATGGCTACACCTTC. This chain links TRBV7-9 with TRBJ1-2; D is uncertain. CDR3 size: 16 residues. The ends were cut back, 4 bases at V and 4 bases at J, with 19 bases in the middle. CDR1 SEHNR and CDR2 FQNEAQ come from the germline V gene (reference sequence). Complete variable domain (other parts from reference TRBV7-9 and TRBJ1-2): DTGVSQNPRHKITKRGQNVTFRCDPISEHNRLYWYRQTLGQGPEFLTYFQNEAQLEKSRLLSDRFSAERPKGSFSTLEIQRTEQGDSAMYLCASSWGSPAEGYGYTFGSGTRLTVV.

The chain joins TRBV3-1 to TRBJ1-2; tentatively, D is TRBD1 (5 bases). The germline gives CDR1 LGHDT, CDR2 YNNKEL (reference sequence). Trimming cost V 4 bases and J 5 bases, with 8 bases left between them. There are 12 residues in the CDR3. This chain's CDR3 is CASSPDSYGYTF. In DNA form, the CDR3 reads TGTGCCAGCAGCCCCGACAGTTATGGCTACACCTTC.

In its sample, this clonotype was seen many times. This CDR3 reads CASSPPREVRNEQFF. DNA of the CDR3: TGTGCCAGCAGCCCCCCCCGGGAGGTCCGCAATGAGCAGTTCTTC. This chain connects TRBV6-6 to TRBJ2-1; 7 bases match TRBD2. The germline V gene has CDR1 MNHNY and CDR2 SVGAGI (reference sequence). V dropped 6 bases and J dropped 6; count of bases not matched to a gene: 11. The CDR3 contains 15 residues.

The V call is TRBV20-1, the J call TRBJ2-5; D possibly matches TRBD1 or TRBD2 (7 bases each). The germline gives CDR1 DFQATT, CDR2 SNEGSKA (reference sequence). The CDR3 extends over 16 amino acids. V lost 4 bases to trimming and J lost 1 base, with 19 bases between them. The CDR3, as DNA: TGCAGTGCTACACCCCCAGGGGGAGGGGTCCAAGAGACCCAGTACTTC. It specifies CSATPPGGGVQETQYF.

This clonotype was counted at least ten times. The CDR3 bases are TGTGCCAGCAGCCGACTAGTATCCGATACGCAGTATTTT. Protein sequence: CASSRLVSDTQYF. V usage is TRBV12-3 or TRBV12-4 and J usage is TRBJ2-3; perhaps TRBD2 as D (6 bases). V lost 6 bases and J 6 bases, leaving 13 bases between the germline ends. The length of the CDR3 is 13 residues.

The CDR3, as DNA: TGCGCCAGCAGCCTAAGAGAAGGGGGTAATGAAAAACTGTTTTTT. Translation gives CASSLREGGNEKLFF. The V and J genes are TRBV5-1 and TRBJ1-4, with D possibly matching TRBD1 (6 bases). The CDR3 spans 15 residues. Germline V gene data show CDR1 as SGHRS and CDR2 as YFSETQ. V gave up 4 bases and J gave up 4 bases, with 14 bases separating them.

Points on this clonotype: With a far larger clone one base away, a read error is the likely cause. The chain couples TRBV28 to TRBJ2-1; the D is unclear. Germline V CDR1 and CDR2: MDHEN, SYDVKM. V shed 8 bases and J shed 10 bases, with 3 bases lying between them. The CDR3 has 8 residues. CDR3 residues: CASHEQFF. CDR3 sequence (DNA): TGTGCCAGCCACGAGCAGTTCTTC. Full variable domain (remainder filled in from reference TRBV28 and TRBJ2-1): DVKVTQSSRYLVKRTGEKVFLECVQDMDHENMFWYRQDPGLGLRLIYFSYDVKMKEKGDIPEGYSVSREKKERFSLILESASTNQTSMYLCASHEQFFGPGTRLTVL.

CDR3 amino acids: CASSLLPGGNTEAFF. CDR3 sequence (DNA): TGTGCCAGCAGTTTACTTCCGGGGGGGAACACTGAAGCTTTCTTT. The chain has TRBV28 and TRBJ1-1; TRBD1 might be the D (5 bases). V dropped 2 bases and J dropped 1 base, with 11 bases sitting between them. Germline V gene sequence: CDR1 MDHEN, CDR2 SYDVKM. The CDR3 length is 15 residues.

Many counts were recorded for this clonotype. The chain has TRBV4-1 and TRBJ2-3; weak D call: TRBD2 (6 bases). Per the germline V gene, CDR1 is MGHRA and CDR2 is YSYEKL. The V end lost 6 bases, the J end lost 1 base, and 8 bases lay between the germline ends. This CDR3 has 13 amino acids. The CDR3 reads CASSAGRTDTQYF. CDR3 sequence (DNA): TGCGCCAGCAGTGCGGGGCGCACAGATACGCAGTATTTT.